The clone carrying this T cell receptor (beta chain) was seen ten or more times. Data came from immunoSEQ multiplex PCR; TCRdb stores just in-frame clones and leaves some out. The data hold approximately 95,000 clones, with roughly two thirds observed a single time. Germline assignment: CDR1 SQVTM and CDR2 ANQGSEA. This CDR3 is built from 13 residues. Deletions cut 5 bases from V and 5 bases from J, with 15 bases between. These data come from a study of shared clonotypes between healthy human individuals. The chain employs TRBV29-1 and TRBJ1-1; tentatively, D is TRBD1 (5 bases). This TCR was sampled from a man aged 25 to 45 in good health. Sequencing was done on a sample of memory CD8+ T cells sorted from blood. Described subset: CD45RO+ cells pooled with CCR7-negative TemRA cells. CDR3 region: CSVCQGEWTEAFF. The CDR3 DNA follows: TGCAGCGTTTGTCAGGGCGAATGGACTGAAGCTTTCTTT.